Presented here are 32 T cell receptor beta chains from one specimen sequenced in a study of T cell changes during pregnancy in multiple sclerosis. Data came from immunoSEQ multiplex PCR; TCRdb stores just in-frame clones and leaves some out. The data show 70,000 or so clones, roughly 93% seen once. The source was peripheral blood, collected in the third trimester of pregnancy. The receptors originated from a female donor with multiple sclerosis, enrolled in a pregnancy study.

The chain employs TRBV5-1 and TRBJ2-3; D is unclear. There are 14 residues in the CDR3. V gave up 5 bases and J gave up 3 bases, with 13 bases separating them. The V gene's germline CDR1 is SGHRS and CDR2 YFSETQ. This CDR3 is CASRVTSTTDTQYF. The CDR3 DNA sequence: TGCGCCAGCAGGGTTACGTCTACGACAGATACGCAGTATTTT. The full variable domain, with the rest looked up from reference TRBV5-1 and TRBJ2-3, is KAGVTQTPRYLIKTRGQQVTLSCSPISGHRSVSWYQQTPGQGLQFLFEYFSETQRNKGNFPGRFSGRQFSNSRSEMNVSTLELGDSALYLCASRVTSTTDTQYFGPGTRLTVL.

The chain couples TRBV5-1 to TRBJ2-3; D uncertain. The V end lost 0 bases, the J end lost 2 bases, and 7 bases lay between the germline ends. The CDR3 has 14 residues. The germline V gene encodes CDR1 SGHRS and CDR2 YFSETQ. For the CDR3, the DNA is TGCGCCAGCAGCTTGGATACGGTCACAGATACGCAGTATTTT. This gives the protein CASSLDTVTDTQYF.

This clone was detected only a few times. The chain combines TRBV29-1 with TRBJ2-5; TRBD2 might be the D (7 bases). The ends were cut back, 4 bases at V and 4 bases at J, with 19 bases in the middle. The CDR3 extends over 15 amino acids. The germline V gene encodes CDR1 SQVTM and CDR2 ANQGSEA. The CDR3 spells CSVARARGGPETQYF. The CDR3 DNA sequence: TGCAGCGTTGCACGTGCAAGGGGGGGGCCAGAGACCCAGTACTTC.

V is TRBV15 and J is TRBJ2-1, with 11 bases fitting TRBD1. Unmatched junction bases numbered 7, after V lost 5 bases and J lost 7 bases. There are 15 residues in the CDR3. Looked up from germline, CDR1 is LNHNV and CDR2 is YYDKDF (reference sequence). CDR3 bases: TGTGCCACCAGCGGCGGGACAGGGGGTAGTAATGAGCAGTTCTTC. Protein product: CATSGGTGGSNEQFF.

This chain joins TRBV15 and TRBJ2-3; D may be TRBD1 (7 bases). Trimming shortened V by 0 bases and J by 6 bases, and 13 bases separated the two germline ends. This CDR3 has 15 amino acids. CDR1 is LNHNV, CDR2 YYDKDF, per germline (reference sequence). The CDR3 sequence: CATSRDRGAADTQYF. The DNA for the CDR3 is TGTGCCACCAGCAGAGACAGGGGGGCCGCGGATACGCAGTATTTT.

The chain couples TRBV6-5 to TRBJ1-2, with D perhaps TRBD1 (5 bases). Germline assignment: CDR1 MNHEY and CDR2 SVGAGI. CDR3 length equals 12 residues. Trimming removed 7 bases from V and 4 bases from J, with 10 bases in between. The CDR3 bases are TGTGCCAGCACCAACGGGGGCTATGGCTACACCTTC. The encoded protein is CASTNGGYGYTF.

V and J are TRBV5-6 and TRBJ2-3; 9 nucleotides align to TRBD2. J gave up 2 bases and V 2 bases, and 9 bases lay outside the gene matches. The CDR3 sequence is 17 residues long. Germline CDR1 and CDR2: SGHDT and YYEEEE. The CDR3 DNA sequence: TGTGCCAGCAGCTTTTCATTGCGGGGGGGAGACACAGATACGCAGTATTTT. Translating it yields CASSFSLRGGDTDTQYF.

V is TRBV6-6 and J is TRBJ1-1, with a tentative D call TRBD1 (6 bases). Germline CDR1 reads MNHNY; CDR2 reads SVGAGI (reference sequence). The CDR3 has 16 residues. Between the trimmed V and J ends, which lost 5 bases and 1 base, there was a span of 17 bases. CDR3 DNA sequence: TGTGCCAGCAGTCCACCGACAGGTTGGGGGAACACTGAAGCTTTCTTT. It encodes CASSPPTGWGNTEAFF.

The chain joins TRBV2 to TRBJ1-2; D unresolved. The germline V gene encodes CDR1 SNHLY and CDR2 FYNNEI. Trimming removed 7 bases at V and 6 bases at J, with 15 bases between. There are 13 residues in the CDR3. For the CDR3, the DNA is TGTGCCAGCATCGAAACGGGGTTCAATGGCTACACCTTC. This translates into CASIETGFNGYTF.

This rearrangement joins TRBV27 to TRBJ2-3; no definite D call. Germline CDR1 is MNHEY and CDR2 is SMNVEV (reference sequence). Trimming shortened V by 6 bases and J by 3 bases, and 19 bases separated the two germline ends. The CDR3 loop spans 16 amino acids. The chain's CDR3 is CASSPYITEITDTQYF. The CDR3 nucleotides are TGTGCCAGCAGCCCCTACATTACGGAGATTACAGATACGCAGTATTTT.

This chain uses TRBV6-5 with TRBJ2-2; 10 nucleotides align to TRBD2. The CDR3 totals 15 residues. Germline V gene sequence: CDR1 MNHEY, CDR2 SVGAGI. Unmatched junction bases numbered 7, after V lost 6 bases and J lost 6 bases. CDR3 sequence (DNA): TGTGCCAGCAGGAGCGGGGGGGCCATAGCCGGGGAGCTGTTTTTT. Translating gives CASRSGGAIAGELFF.

This clone showed up just once. V usage is TRBV28 and J usage is TRBJ1-1, with D perhaps matching TRBD1 (6 bases). V was shortened by 5 bases and J by 4 bases, with 17 bases between the two germline ends. From germline, CDR1 is MDHEN and CDR2 SYDVKM. The CDR3 has 15 residues. Written as DNA, the CDR3 is TGTGCCAGCAGTCCCCCACAGGGTAAGGGCACTGAAGCTTTCTTT. The encoded protein is CASSPPQGKGTEAFF.

This clone was seen just once. This chain uses TRBV5-1 with TRBJ2-5; 15 positions match TRBD2. Germline V gene data show CDR1 as SGHRS and CDR2 as YFSETQ. The V and J ends lost 0 bases and 4 bases, in that order; junction bases with no gene match: 7. This CDR3 is 18 amino acids long. The CDR3 spells CASSLGTSGGAMGETQYF. DNA of the CDR3: TGCGCCAGCAGCTTGGGGACTAGCGGGGGGGCCATGGGAGAGACCCAGTACTTC.

This chain connects TRBV19 to TRBJ2-7; TRBD1 agrees at 8 bases. CDR3 length equals 16 residues. The V and J ends lost 1 base and 2 bases, in that order; junction bases with no gene match: 7. Per germline, CDR1 LNHDA and CDR2 SQIVND (reference sequence). CDR3 sequence: CASSIVRTGLTYEQYF. CDR3 nucleotide sequence: TGTGCCAGTAGTATAGTCCGGACAGGGCTCACCTACGAGCAGTACTTC.

This chain uses TRBV5-6 with TRBJ1-5; D uncertain. CDR3 length equals 16 residues. V dropped 0 bases and J dropped 1 base, with 11 bases sitting between them. Per the germline V gene, CDR1 is SGHDT and CDR2 is YYEEEE. In DNA, the CDR3 is TGTGCCAGCAGCTTGGGGGGAGAGGGCAGCAATCAGCCCCAGCATTTT. Protein sequence: CASSLGGEGSNQPQHF.

This sequence joins TRBV7-6 and TRBJ2-7; 8 bases agree with TRBD1. From germline, CDR1 is SGHVS and CDR2 FNYEAQ. CDR3 length equals 14 residues. V lost 5 bases and J lost 3; bases outside the gene matches: 6. CDR3 nucleotides: TGTGCCAGCAGCCGAGGACAGGGTGGCTACGAGCAGTACTTC. As protein: CASSRGQGGYEQYF.

This clone was found once. This chain uses TRBV7-2 with TRBJ1-2; perhaps TRBD1 as D (5 bases). Trimming cost V 5 bases and J 5 bases, with 21 bases left between them. Germline loops: CDR1 SGHTA, CDR2 FQGNSA. The CDR3 length is 16 residues. The CDR3 loop is CASSLRPDSLGYGYTF. The CDR3 bases are TGTGCCAGCAGCCTGAGACCTGACAGTTTGGGATATGGCTACACCTTC.

The rearrangement links TRBV6-6 to TRBJ1-1, with D possibly being TRBD1 (5 bases). Germline lookup yields CDR1 MNHNY and CDR2 SVGAGI (reference sequence). This CDR3 has 14 residues. Trimming removed 6 bases from V and 1 base from J, with 12 bases in between. Written as DNA, the CDR3 is TGTGCCAGCAGAAAGACAGCCAGGAACACTGAAGCTTTCTTT. Protein: CASRKTARNTEAFF.

This chain links TRBV10-1 with TRBJ2-2, with TRBD2 matching over 7 bases. The CDR3 contains 13 residues. Germline CDR1 is WNHNN and CDR2 is SYGVQD (reference sequence). V was clipped by 9 bases and J by 6 bases; unmatched bases: 7. The CDR3 loop reads CASSTSEAGELFF. The CDR3 DNA reads as TGCGCCAGTTCCACTAGCGAGGCCGGGGAGCTGTTTTTT.

The V call is TRBV19, the J call TRBJ2-7, with TRBD2 matching 8 bases. Germline assignment: CDR1 LNHDA and CDR2 SQIVND (reference sequence). With V trimmed by 6 bases and J by 6 bases, 7 bases remained unmatched. The CDR3 length is 13 residues. The CDR3 region has the DNA TGTGCCAGTAGACTGCGGGGGGCAGGCGAGCAGTACTTC. It codes for CASRLRGAGEQYF.

V usage is TRBV6-1 and J usage is TRBJ2-2; perhaps TRBD2 as D (6 bases). Germline-derived CDR1 and CDR2 are MNHNS and SASEGT. The CDR3 spans 13 residues. With 6 bases removed from V and 7 bases from J, the gap between germline ends came to 12 bases. This chain's CDR3 is CASRETGGGELFF. In DNA form, the CDR3 reads TGTGCCAGCAGAGAAACCGGGGGCGGGGAGCTGTTTTTT.

This clone was observed a handful of times. The V call is TRBV15, the J call TRBJ2-7, with 11 bases aligning to TRBD1. Trimming removed 3 bases from V and 5 bases from J; junction bases left unmatched: 6. The length of the CDR3 is 15 residues. In germline, CDR1 is LNHNV, CDR2 YYDKDF (reference sequence). For the CDR3, the DNA is TGTGCCACCAGCAGGGGGGGGACAGGGGGGGACGAGCAGTACTTC. Translating gives CATSRGGTGGDEQYF.

V gene TRBV10-3 combines with J gene TRBJ2-2; the D gene is possibly TRBD2 (6 bases). V dropped 0 bases and J dropped 9 bases, with 14 bases sitting between them. The CDR3 is 15 residues long. Germline assignment: CDR1 ENHRY and CDR2 SYGVKD. The CDR3 here is CAISESMGRTRELFF. In nucleotides, the CDR3 is TGTGCCATCAGTGAGTCGATGGGGAGGACTCGGGAGCTGTTTTTT.

V gene TRBV5-6 combines with J gene TRBJ2-7, with 7 bases identical to TRBD1. The CDR3 runs to 14 residues. The ends lost 4 bases at V and 3 bases at J; junction bases unmatched: 7. The germline CDR1 and CDR2 sequences are SGHDT and YYEEEE. Here the CDR3 reads CASSRGDSVYEQYF. The CDR3, as DNA: TGTGCCAGCAGCCGAGGGGACAGTGTCTACGAGCAGTACTTC.

The V gene is TRBV29-1, the J gene TRBJ1-1; D possibly corresponds to TRBD1 (5 bases). Looked up from germline, CDR1 is SQVTM and CDR2 is ANQGSEA. V lost 7 bases to trimming and J lost 0 bases, with 18 bases between them. The CDR3 extends over 15 amino acids. CDR3 in DNA: TGCAGCGCCAGTCCCGGCTGGGGCATGAACACTGAAGCTTTCTTT. Protein: CSASPGWGMNTEAFF.

V and J are TRBV5-1 and TRBJ2-2; 8 nucleotides match TRBD1. The CDR3 spans 16 residues. J gave up 2 bases and V 4 bases, and 7 bases lay outside the gene matches. Germline lookup yields CDR1 SGHRS and CDR2 YFSETQ. The CDR3 here is CASSASGTGNTGELFF. CDR3 DNA: TGCGCCAGCAGCGCGTCCGGGACAGGCAACACCGGGGAGCTGTTTTTT. Based on the CDR3 plus reference TRBV5-1 and TRBJ2-2, the full variable domain is KAGVTQTPRYLIKTRGQQVTLSCSPISGHRSVSWYQQTPGQGLQFLFEYFSETQRNKGNFPGRFSGRQFSNSRSEMNVSTLELGDSALYLCASSASGTGNTGELFFGEGSRLTVL.

J is TRBJ1-4 and V is TRBV15; D is unresolved. The CDR3 contains 13 residues. From germline, CDR1 is LNHNV and CDR2 YYDKDF (reference sequence). Trimming shortened V by 5 bases and J by 4 bases, and 8 bases separated the two germline ends. The CDR3 reads CATSVRGNEKLFF. In DNA, the CDR3 is TGTGCCACCAGCGTCAGAGGTAATGAAAAACTGTTTTTT. The variable domain in full, with the rest retrieved from reference TRBV15 and TRBJ1-4, is DAMVIQNPRYQVTQFGKPVTLSCSQTLNHNVMYWYQQKSSQAPKLLFHYYDKDFNNEADTPDNFQSRRPNTSFCFLDIRSPGLGDTAMYLCATSVRGNEKLFFGSGTQLSVL.

The chain has TRBV28 and TRBJ1-1; D ambiguous. Germline V lookup: CDR1 MDHEN, CDR2 SYDVKM. This CDR3 comprises 15 residues. V lost 8 bases to trimming and J lost 6 bases, with 22 bases between them. The CDR3 region has the DNA TGTGCCAGCTTTTCCCCCGGCCGACTTTCCCCTGAAGCTTTCTTT. This codes for CASFSPGRLSPEAFF.

The gene calls are TRBV10-3 and TRBJ1-1, with D unresolved. The CDR3 consists of 13 residues. The V end lost 2 bases, the J end lost 1 base, and 5 bases lay between the germline ends. The germline CDR1 and CDR2 sequences are ENHRY and SYGVKD. The CDR3, as DNA: TGTGCCATCAGTGAGGGGCAGAACACTGAAGCTTTCTTT. It yields the protein CAISEGQNTEAFF.

The chain recombines TRBV19 with TRBJ2-2, with D possibly TRBD1 on 5 matching bases. The CDR3 spans 14 residues. Germline assignment: CDR1 LNHDA and CDR2 SQIVND (reference sequence). V lost 3 bases and J lost 7, with 12 bases in between. Here the CDR3 DNA reads TGTGCCAGTAGTATCTGGGGAAGGGGCGGGGAGCTGTTTTTT. It specifies CASSIWGRGGELFF.

This clone was recorded only once. The CDR3 protein is CASGQGGQVEFF. The CDR3 coding sequence is TGTGCCAGCGGACAAGGGGGACAGGTGGAGTTCTTC. The chain joins TRBV7-9 to TRBJ2-1; TRBD1 matches at 8 bases. CDR1 and CDR2 (germline): SEHNR, FQNEAQ (reference sequence). The CDR3 loop spans 12 amino acids. J lost 14 bases, V lost 8 bases, and 11 bases had no gene match.

The chain combines TRBV4-1 with TRBJ2-7; D ambiguous. The length of the CDR3 is 15 residues. Deletions cut 4 bases from V and 2 bases from J, with 15 bases between. Germline CDR1 is MGHRA and CDR2 is YSYEKL. CDR3 sequence: CASSPLAAAPYEQYF. The CDR3, as DNA: TGCGCCAGCAGCCCCCTGGCGGCGGCTCCCTACGAGCAGTACTTC.